The present T cell receptor (beta chain) was sequenced within a study of identical twins. Overall study results and limits: Zero-insertion analyses were open to partial confounding by invariant MAIT and iNKT cells. Cord blood's abundant beta clonotypes had fewer insertions, unlike memory repertoires. Sharing of beta out-of-frame sequences by twins showed a weaker excess.

The table lists this clonotype with a few counts. The antigen is not known. Trimming pared 7 bases from V and 1 base from J, leaving 12 bases between. CDR3 length: 14 amino acids. CDR1 is MNHNS, CDR2 SASEGT, per germline. A template switching step contributed a universal primer site, while unique molecular identifiers were present in the cDNA. TCRdb re-called the 5' RACE reads through MiXCR, storing one row per CDR3 protein. The sample holds more than 650,000 distinct CDR3 sequences; 6% to 6.5% are singletons and the top ten take around 1.7%. Sequenced sample: naive T cells sorted from blood. The sequence came from a man aged 18 to 30 in good health. This rearrangement joins TRBV6-1 to TRBJ2-3; D call uncertain. CDR3 sequence: CASTQAAGTDTQYF. The CDR3 bases are TGTGCCAGCACCCAGGCGGCGGGCACAGATACGCAGTATTTT.